This T cell receptor (beta chain) was observed in a study of blood T cell repertoires in COVID-19. Overall study: From the United States, Italy and Spain came samples of acute and convalescent COVID-19. From T cells, B-cell-depleted T cells, or PBMCs came the material, which was cDNA or gDNA.

V dropped 5 bases and J dropped 5 bases, with 12 bases sitting between them. The CDR3 runs to 13 residues. The germline CDR1 and CDR2 sequences are LGHNA and YSLEER. Authors' processing steps: By means of reference gene primer amplification, nucleated cell counts were estimated. Some clones are missing from TCRdb's copy, which holds only in-frame ones; the method was immunoSEQ multiplex PCR. The DNA was the basis for D and trimming; V, J and clone size are from that table. This sample yields about 120,000 clones, of which roughly nine tenths are seen a single time; 1.8% belongs to the top ten. Input material: peripheral blood. This sequence was found in a human donor with active COVID-19. The donor label of this sample is uncertain. The chain is built from TRBV4-3 and TRBJ2-5, with a weak D call TRBD1 (6 bases). The CDR3, as DNA: TGCGCCAGCAGCTCTCAGAGGGGGGAGACCCAGTACTTC. The encoded protein is CASSSQRGETQYF.